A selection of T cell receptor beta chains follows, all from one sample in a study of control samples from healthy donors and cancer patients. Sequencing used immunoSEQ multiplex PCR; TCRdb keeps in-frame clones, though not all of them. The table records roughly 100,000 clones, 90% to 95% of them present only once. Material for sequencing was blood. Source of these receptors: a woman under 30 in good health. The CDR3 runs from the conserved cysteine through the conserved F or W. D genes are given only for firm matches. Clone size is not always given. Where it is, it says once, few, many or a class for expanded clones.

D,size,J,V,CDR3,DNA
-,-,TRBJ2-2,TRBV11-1,CASSLRQATGELFF,TGTGCCAGCAGCTTACGGCAGGCCACCGGGGAGCTGTTTTTT
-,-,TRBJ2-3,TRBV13,CASSLGQGHLSTDTQYF,TGTGCCAGCAGCTTAGGCCAGGGACACCTGAGCACAGATACGCAGTATTTT
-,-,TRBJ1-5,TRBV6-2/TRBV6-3,CASSYSGAGVGQPQHF,TGTGCCAGCAGTTACTCAGGGGCGGGGGTAGGCCAGCCCCAGCATTTT
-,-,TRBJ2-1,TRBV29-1,CSVEGSGGWGNEQFF,TGCAGCGTTGAAGGGTCTGGGGGATGGGGGAATGAGCAGTTCTTC
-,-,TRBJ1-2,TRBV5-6,CASSLDGTASYGYTF,TGTGCCAGCAGCTTGGATGGGACTGCTTCCTATGGCTACACCTTC
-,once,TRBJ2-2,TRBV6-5,CASSYSGTGELFF,TGTGCCAGCAGTTACTCTGGCACCGGGGAGCTGTTTTTT
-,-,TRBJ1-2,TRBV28,CASSLEAAGFYGYTF,TGTGCCAGCAGTTTAGAGGCGGCGGGGTTCTATGGCTACACCTTC
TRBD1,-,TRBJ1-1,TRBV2,CASSGDRGTEAFF,TGTGCCAGCAGTGGGGACAGGGGCACTGAAGCTTTCTTT
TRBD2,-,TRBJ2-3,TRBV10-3,CAIRDMTSGSTDTQYF,TGTGCCATCAGAGATATGACTAGCGGGAGCACAGATACGCAGTATTTT
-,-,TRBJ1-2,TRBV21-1,CASSKVLRGPEGYTF,TGTGCCAGCAGCAAAGTTCTTAGGGGACCTGAGGGCTACACCTTC
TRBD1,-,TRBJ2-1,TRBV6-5,CASSYGTGSYNEQFF,TGTGCCAGCAGTTACGGGACAGGGTCCTACAATGAGCAGTTCTTC
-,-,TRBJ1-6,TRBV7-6,CASSYHGPGHFNSPLHF,TGTGCCAGCAGCTATCATGGGCCGGGACACTTTAATTCACCCCTCCACTTT
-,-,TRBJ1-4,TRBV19,CASSTPAGGVLEKLFF,TGTGCCAGTAGCACCCCCGCGGGCGGGGTACTGGAAAAACTGTTTTTT
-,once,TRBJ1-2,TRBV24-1,CATSDSEGYTF,TGTGCCACCAGTGATTCGGAGGGCTACACCTTC
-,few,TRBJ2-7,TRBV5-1,CASSPDSRYEQYF,TGCGCCAGCAGCCCCGACAGCCGCTACGAGCAGTACTTC
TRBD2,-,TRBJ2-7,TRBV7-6,CASSPARWEGQYEQYF,TGTGCCAGCAGCCCAGCCCGGTGGGAGGGCCAGTACGAGCAGTACTTC
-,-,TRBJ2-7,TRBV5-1,CASSLARSYEQYF,TGCGCCAGCAGCTTAGCCAGGTCCTACGAGCAGTACTTC
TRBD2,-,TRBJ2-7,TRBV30,CAWMGGREYEQYF,TGTGCCTGGATGGGCGGGAGAGAATACGAGCAGTACTTC
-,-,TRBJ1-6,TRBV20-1,CSASLTGSKLGSPLHF,TGCAGTGCTAGTTTAACAGGGTCCAAATTGGGTTCACCCCTCCACTTT
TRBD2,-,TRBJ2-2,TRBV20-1,CSASRLAGTGELFF,TGCAGTGCTAGTCGACTAGCGGGAACCGGGGAGCTGTTTTTT
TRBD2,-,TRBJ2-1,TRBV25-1,CASSLGTSGRAGEQFF,TGTGCCAGCAGTCTCGGGACTAGCGGGAGGGCCGGTGAGCAGTTCTTC
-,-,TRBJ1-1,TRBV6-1,CASSDPPTSEAFF,TGTGCCAGCAGTGACCCCCCGACATCAGAAGCTTTCTTT
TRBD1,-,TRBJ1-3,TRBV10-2,CASGTGQNSGNTIYF,TGCGCCAGCGGGACAGGCCAAAACTCTGGAAACACCATATATTTT
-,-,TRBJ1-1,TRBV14,CASSQAIDGVTEAFF,TGTGCCAGCAGCCAAGCCATTGACGGGGTAACTGAAGCTTTCTTT
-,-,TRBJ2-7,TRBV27,CASFSSSYEQYF,TGTGCCAGCTTCTCGAGCTCCTACGAGCAGTACTTC
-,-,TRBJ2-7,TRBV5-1,CASSFVAWYWEYF,TGCGCCAGCAGCTTCGTGGCTTGGTATTGGGAGTACTTC
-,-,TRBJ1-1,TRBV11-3,CASSFKGLTEAFF,TGTGCCAGCAGCTTCAAGGGGCTCACTGAAGCTTTCTTT
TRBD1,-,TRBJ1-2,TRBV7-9,CASSLGQGGYGYTF,TGTGCCAGCAGCTTAGGACAGGGAGGCTATGGCTACACCTTC
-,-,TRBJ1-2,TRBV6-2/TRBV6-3,CASSYHLRKSDYGYTF,TGTGCCAGCAGTTACCATTTACGGAAATCTGACTATGGCTACACCTTC
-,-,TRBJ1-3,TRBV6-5,CATPGTSRGNTIYF,TGTGCCACCCCGGGAACATCGAGAGGAAACACCATATATTTT
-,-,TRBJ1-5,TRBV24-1,CATSDPATERFRAVDRNQPQHF,TGTGCCACCAGTGATCCCGCGACGGAAAGGTTTAGGGCCGTAGATCGCAATCAGCCCCAGCATTTT
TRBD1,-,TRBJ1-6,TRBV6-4,CASSQGVYNSPLHF,TGTGCCAGCAGTCAGGGGGTGTATAATTCACCCCTCCACTTT
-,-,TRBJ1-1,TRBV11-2,CASSPESPGRSNTEAFF,TGTGCCAGCAGCCCCGAATCCCCAGGGAGGTCGAACACTGAAGCTTTCTTT
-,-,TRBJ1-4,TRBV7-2,CASSLPRQSSATNEKLFF,TGTGCCAGCAGCTTACCTAGACAGTCAAGTGCAACTAATGAAAAACTGTTTTTT
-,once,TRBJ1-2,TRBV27,CASSLGRGPNYGYTF,TGTGCCAGCAGTCTCGGCCGGGGCCCTAACTATGGCTACACCTTC
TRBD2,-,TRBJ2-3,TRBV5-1,CASSLGLAADTQYF,TGCGCCAGCAGCTTGGGACTAGCGGCAGATACGCAGTATTTT
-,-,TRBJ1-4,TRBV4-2,CASSQDAGLLANEKLFF,TGTGCCAGCAGCCAAGATGCAGGACTTCTGGCTAATGAAAAACTGTTTTTT
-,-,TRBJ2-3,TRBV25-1,CASSGRSKVGTDTQYF,TGTGCCAGCAGTGGCCGGTCAAAGGTGGGCACAGATACGCAGTATTTT
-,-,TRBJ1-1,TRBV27,CASSLAGAPNTEAFF,TGTGCCAGCAGTTTGGCCGGGGCTCCAAACACTGAAGCTTTCTTT
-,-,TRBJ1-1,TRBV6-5,CASSLGGMSTEAFF,TGTGCCAGCAGCCTGGGCGGGATGAGCACTGAAGCTTTCTTT
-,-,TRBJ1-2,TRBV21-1,CANRREGGYGYTF,TGTGCCAACAGAAGAGAGGGGGGCTATGGCTACACCTTC
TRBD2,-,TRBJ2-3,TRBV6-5,CASSYSSGGWDTQYF,TGTGCCAGCAGTTACTCCTCGGGAGGATGGGATACGCAGTATTTT
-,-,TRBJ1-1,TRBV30,CAWRARGWGNTEAFF,TGTGCCTGGAGGGCCCGGGGGTGGGGGAACACTGAAGCTTTCTTT
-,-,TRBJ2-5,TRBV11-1,CASSSNRETQYF,TGTGCCAGCAGCTCTAACCGCGAGACCCAGTACTTC
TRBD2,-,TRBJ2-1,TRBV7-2,CASSAQRGNNEQFF,TGTGCCAGCAGCGCACAGCGGGGGAACAATGAGCAGTTCTTC
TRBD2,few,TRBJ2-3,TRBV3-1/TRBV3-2,CASSQGLAGVDTQYF,TGTGCCAGCAGCCAGGGACTAGCGGGAGTAGATACGCAGTATTTT
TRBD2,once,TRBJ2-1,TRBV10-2,CASEPSGGVYEQFF,TGCGCCAGTGAACCAAGCGGGGGGGTCTATGAGCAGTTCTTC
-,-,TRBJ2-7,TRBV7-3,CASSFPRGSAYEQYF,TGTGCCAGCAGCTTCCCAAGGGGCTCTGCCTACGAGCAGTACTTC